This TCR beta chain stems from a study of shared clonotypes between healthy human individuals. Study results and caveats: Compared with clonotypes that all four donors shared, non-shared clonotypes had lower generation probabilities.

As defined, naive CD8 cells were CD45RO-negative and positively selected for CCR7, with terminally differentiated effector memory CD45RA+ cells excluded. With regard to this clone: Its antigen remains unknown.

This CDR3 has 14 amino acids. The trim removed 3 bases at V and 5 bases at J, leaving 7 bases unmatched. The germline CDR1 and CDR2 sequences are MGHRA and YSYEKL. Several immunoSEQ plates received, in even portions, the genomic DNA of each subset. The assay was immunoSEQ multiplex PCR, and TCRdb's table has in-frame clones only and misses some. The repertoire has about 2.1 million clones, around 93% of them found once; the top ten carry about 1.6%. The sample consisted of naive CD8+ T cells from PBMCs. The receptor comes from a young man in good health. Some clones in this sample may be carry-over from other donors' samples. The chain joins TRBV4-1 to TRBJ2-7; 7 positions match TRBD1. Here the CDR3 reads CASSQGDRDDEQYF. CDR3 sequence (DNA): TGCGCCAGCAGCCAGGGCGACAGGGATGACGAGCAGTACTTC.